These 29 T cell receptor beta chains were sequenced from one sample in a study of Ad26.COV2.S vaccination and SARS-CoV-2 variants. TCRdb's copy holds only in-frame clones and misses some; the assay was immunoSEQ multiplex PCR. The data show roughly 700,000 clones, around 89% seen once. The treatment is: over 15 received Ad26.COV2.S at low or high dose, single or two shots; about 5 received placebo; per-sample allocation not given. Samples were taken on day 63 after the first vaccine or placebo injection. This sample comprised peripheral blood, obtained in a trial of Ad26.COV2.S vaccine versus placebo. The receptors were gathered from a person aged 18-65 years who received the Ad26.COV2.S COVID-19 vaccine or a placebo.

The J gene is TRBJ2-7, the V gene TRBV6-4, with a weak D call TRBD2 (5 bases). The CDR3 spans 14 residues. From germline, CDR1 is MRHNA and CDR2 SNTAGT. Trimming removed 6 bases at V and 1 base at J, with 13 bases between. The CDR3 spells CASSPAGGSYEQYF. The CDR3 region has the DNA TGTGCCAGCAGCCCAGCCGGCGGGTCCTACGAGCAGTACTTC.

In its sample, this clone was seen a few times. The V and J genes are TRBV7-9 and TRBJ1-2; TRBD1 might be the D (5 bases). V was clipped by 5 bases and J by 7 bases, with 14 bases between them. CDR3 length equals 13 residues. Per the germline V gene, CDR1 is SEHNR and CDR2 is FQNEAQ (reference sequence). CDR3 protein: CASSAGAVGGYTF. The CDR3 DNA sequence: TGTGCCAGCAGCGCCGGGGCCGTCGGTGGCTACACCTTC.

The chain has TRBV24-1 and TRBJ1-2; TRBD1 matches at 12 bases. Germline values: CDR1 KGHDR, CDR2 SFDVKD. V lost 7 bases and J lost 7; bases outside the gene matches: 9. This CDR3 is built from 15 residues. In DNA form, the CDR3 reads TGTGCCACCAGCCAAACCGGGACAGGGGGCTTTGGCTACACCTTC. Translated, it gives CATSQTGTGGFGYTF.

CDR3 region: CASSPKETQYF. The CDR3 bases are TGTGCCAGCAGCCCCAAAGAGACCCAGTACTTC. V gene TRBV6-6 combines with J gene TRBJ2-5, with D unclear. Germline V lookup: CDR1 MNHNY, CDR2 SVGAGI (reference sequence). The V end was cut by 6 bases, the J end by 3 bases, with 5 bases between. The length of the CDR3 is 11 residues.

This clone was seen a single time. This chain uses TRBV6-5 with TRBJ1-3, with a tentative D call TRBD1 (5 bases). This CDR3 has 14 amino acids. Between the trimmed V and J ends, which lost 6 bases and 1 base, there was a span of 10 bases. The V gene's germline CDR1 is MNHEY and CDR2 SVGAGI. CDR3 sequence reads: CASRMDTSGNTIYF. The CDR3 DNA reads TGTGCCAGCAGGATGGACACTTCTGGAAACACCATATATTTT.

The gene calls are TRBV30 and TRBJ1-2; D perhaps matches TRBD1 (6 bases). Germline V lookup: CDR1 GTSNPN, CDR2 SVGIG (reference sequence). V lost 0 bases and J lost 7, with 12 bases in between. The CDR3 has 13 residues. CDR3 in DNA: TGTGCCTGGAGTGTACGGGGGGCAAGTGGCTACACCTTC. This gives the protein CAWSVRGASGYTF.

CDR3 in amino acids: CASSSIGSSSSYNEQFF. The CDR3 region has the DNA TGTGCCAGCAGCTCGATCGGGTCCTCCAGCTCCTACAATGAGCAGTTCTTC. V usage is TRBV7-8 and J usage is TRBJ2-1; D not resolved. Germline-derived CDR1 and CDR2 are SGHVS and FQNEAQ. The CDR3 runs 17 residues. V was pared by 4 bases and J by 0 bases, with 16 bases between.

J is TRBJ2-1 and V is TRBV29-1; D gene ambiguous. CDR3 length equals 18 residues. Germline V gene data show CDR1 as SQVTM and CDR2 as ANQGSEA. V was pared by 0 bases and J by 6 bases, with 24 bases between. The CDR3: CSVEDPHRTRVRGNEQFF. The CDR3 bases are TGCAGCGTTGAAGATCCCCACCGGACCCGGGTGCGAGGCAATGAGCAGTTCTTC.

The rearrangement joins TRBV14 to TRBJ2-6, with D unclear. Trimming cost V 1 base and J 14 bases, with 9 bases left between them. Germline V gene lookup returns CDR1 SGHDN and CDR2 FVKESK. The CDR3 covers 12 residues. This CDR3 is CASSQGGGILTF. The CDR3 bases are TGTGCCAGCAGCCAAGGTGGCGGAATCCTGACTTTC.

This clone was detected a few times. The chain uses TRBV19 and TRBJ1-5, with 11 bases matching TRBD1. Germline trimming cut 5 bases from V and 7 bases from J; bases unmatched to any gene: 13. Germline V lookup: CDR1 LNHDA, CDR2 SQIVND (reference sequence). The CDR3 loop spans 17 amino acids. CDR3 in DNA: TGTGCCAGTAGTTCAGCAGGGACAGGGGGGTTCAGCCAGCCCCAGCATTTT. The encoded protein is CASSSAGTGGFSQPQHF.

This sequence joins TRBV27 and TRBJ1-3; 7 bases agree with TRBD1. The trim removed 8 bases at V and 7 bases at J, leaving 8 bases unmatched. The CDR3 is made up of 13 amino acids. Germline-derived CDR1 and CDR2 are MNHEY and SMNVEV (reference sequence). The CDR3 nucleotides are TGTGCCAGCCTTGACAGGGTGGGGAACACCATATATTTT. Translation gives CASLDRVGNTIYF.

V and J are TRBV5-1 and TRBJ2-4, with TRBD1 as a possible D gene (6 bases). The CDR3 length is 15 residues. The V and J ends lost 4 bases and 6 bases respectively, with 17 bases between them. CDR1 and CDR2 from the germline V gene are SGHRS and YFSETQ. This chain's CDR3 is CASSPQGPHGNIQYF. In DNA, the CDR3 is TGCGCCAGCAGCCCCCAGGGGCCCCATGGAAACATTCAGTACTTC.

The V and J genes are TRBV5-1 and TRBJ2-1; 9 nucleotides match TRBD2. Germline CDR1 SGHRS, CDR2 YFSETQ. After removal of 1 base from V and 3 bases from J, the junction contained 5 bases not matched to a gene. The CDR3 runs to 16 residues. CDR3 coding DNA: TGCGCCAGCAGCTTGTCCGCTAGCGGGAACTACAATGAGCAGTTCTTC. Protein sequence: CASSLSASGNYNEQFF.

J is TRBJ1-5 and V is TRBV20-1, with D possibly matching TRBD1 (6 bases). The CDR3 is 14 residues long. V was cut by 3 bases and J by 6 bases, with 15 bases left in between. The germline gives CDR1 DFQATT, CDR2 SNEGSKA (reference sequence). As DNA, the CDR3 is TGCAGTGCTAGTGGGACACAGCAGGGTCAGCCCCAGCATTTT. Translated, it gives CSASGTQQGQPQHF.

The rearrangement uses TRBV10-3 and TRBJ2-3; D gene uncertain. The CDR3 has 15 amino acids. Germline CDR1 reads ENHRY; CDR2 reads SYGVKD. Trimming took off 6 bases at V and 2 bases at J, with 15 bases between the two ends. The CDR3 protein is CAIRNEPLFTDTQYF. CDR3 coding DNA: TGTGCCATCAGAAACGAACCTCTTTTCACAGATACGCAGTATTTT.

V usage is TRBV27 and J usage is TRBJ2-7; 8 bases fit TRBD1. The CDR3 runs to 16 residues. Germline V lookup: CDR1 MNHEY, CDR2 SMNVEV (reference sequence). J gave up 9 bases and V 2 bases, and 15 bases lay outside the gene matches. The CDR3 is CASSLGMGQDILRQYF. The DNA for the CDR3 is TGTGCCAGCAGTTTAGGTATGGGACAGGATATTCTAAGGCAGTACTTC.

This chain links TRBV15 with TRBJ2-3, with TRBD2 matching 7 bases. The CDR3 loop spans 13 amino acids. The V gene's germline CDR1 is LNHNV and CDR2 YYDKDF (reference sequence). Trimming took 5 bases from V and 5 from J; bases not matched to a gene: 4. The chain's CDR3 is CATSGLAVDTQYF. In nucleotides, the CDR3 is TGTGCCACCAGCGGGCTAGCGGTAGATACGCAGTATTTT.

The V gene is TRBV30, the J gene TRBJ1-5; no reliable D call. From germline, CDR1 is GTSNPN and CDR2 SVGIG (reference sequence). Trimming took off 0 bases at V and 4 bases at J, with 10 bases between the two ends. CDR3 length: 14 amino acids. The chain's CDR3 is CAWSVMDTNQPQHF. The CDR3 bases are TGTGCCTGGAGTGTAATGGATACGAATCAGCCCCAGCATTTT.

In its sample, this clone was seen once. The CDR3, as DNA: TGCGCCAGCAGCCAGGACGTGAGAGATGGCTACACCTTC. Encoded protein: CASSQDVRDGYTF. The genes are TRBV4-3 and TRBJ1-2; D unresolved. The ends were cut back, 3 bases at V and 6 bases at J, with 11 bases in the middle. Germline lookup yields CDR1 LGHNA and CDR2 YSLEER. The CDR3 totals 13 residues.

The CDR3, as DNA: TGTGCCAGCCGTAGGACTAGCGGGAGATGGGATGAGCAGTTCTTC. This gives the protein CASRRTSGRWDEQFF. The chain recombines TRBV6-5 with TRBJ2-1, with 13 nucleotides matching TRBD2. The CDR3 runs to 15 residues. With 8 bases clipped from V and 8 bases from J, the junction kept 9 bases outside the gene matches. The V gene's germline CDR1 is MNHEY and CDR2 SVGAGI.

This chain connects TRBV6-5 to TRBJ2-7; D assignment may be TRBD1 or TRBD2 (5 bases each). From germline, CDR1 is MNHEY and CDR2 SVGAGI. The V and J ends lost 4 bases and 6 bases respectively, with 19 bases between them. CDR3 length: 15 residues. The chain's CDR3 is CASSSPGRGRGEQYF. CDR3 coding DNA: TGTGCCAGCAGTTCCCCGGGACGTGGCCGGGGCGAGCAGTACTTC.

The gene calls are TRBV6-5 and TRBJ1-6; a possible D gene is TRBD1 (6 bases). Deletions cut 2 bases from V and 6 bases from J, with 8 bases between. Germline CDR1 is MNHEY and CDR2 is SVGAGI. CDR3 length: 14 residues. The CDR3 is CASSYTDSNSPLHF. The CDR3 DNA follows: TGTGCCAGCAGTTACACGGACAGTAATTCACCCCTCCACTTT.

The chain combines TRBV7-9 with TRBJ2-3; no definite D call. The CDR3 length is 9 residues. The germline CDR1 and CDR2 sequences are SEHNR and FQNEAQ (reference sequence). Trimming took 10 bases from V and 6 from J, leaving 5 bases between them. CDR3 in amino acids: CATRDTQYF. DNA for the CDR3: TGTGCCACTCGGGATACGCAGTATTTT.

The genes are TRBV2 and TRBJ1-2, with D unclear. The V gene's germline CDR1 is SNHLY and CDR2 FYNNEI. The V gene lost 6 bases and the J gene lost 7 bases, with 15 bases spanning the gap. The CDR3 runs 13 residues. CDR3 in amino acids: CASRYPLGFGYTF. DNA of the CDR3: TGTGCCAGCAGGTACCCATTGGGGTTTGGCTACACCTTC.

The chain couples TRBV10-3 to TRBJ1-4, with TRBD1 matching 8 bases. Looked up from germline, CDR1 is ENHRY and CDR2 is SYGVKD. The CDR3 spans 14 residues. Germline trimming cut 5 bases from V and 8 bases from J; bases unmatched to any gene: 7. CDR3 DNA sequence: TGTGCCATCAGTACGGACAGGGCGGGCGAAAAACTGTTTTTT. Its protein is CAISTDRAGEKLFF.

The chain has TRBV15 and TRBJ2-7, with 9 bases identical to TRBD2. The CDR3 is made up of 13 amino acids. V lost 5 bases and J lost 7; bases outside the gene matches: 6. Germline CDR1 LNHNV, CDR2 YYDKDF (reference sequence). CDR3 sequence: CATSLAGVWEQYF. As DNA, the CDR3 is TGTGCCACCAGCTTAGCGGGAGTATGGGAGCAGTACTTC.

This clone was counted once. V and J are TRBV20-1 and TRBJ2-7, with no clear D. Germline V CDR1 and CDR2: DFQATT, SNEGSKA (reference sequence). V lost 5 bases and J lost 4, with 9 bases in between. The CDR3 length is 11 residues. Here the CDR3 DNA reads TGCAGTGCTCCCGTACAGTACGAGCAGTACTTC. Translating it yields CSAPVQYEQYF.

The chain links TRBV3-1 (or the pseudogene TRBV3-2) to TRBJ2-5, with a tentative D call TRBD1 (6 bases). Trimming pared 4 bases from V and 3 bases from J, leaving 12 bases between. The CDR3 has 14 amino acids. Germline CDR1 is LGHDT and CDR2 is YNNKEL (reference sequence). Here the CDR3 DNA reads TGTGCCAGCAGCCCCTGGGCAGGGGAAGAGACCCAGTACTTC. The encoded protein is CASSPWAGEETQYF.

This sequence joins TRBV30 and TRBJ2-3; no clear D. The CDR3 loop spans 11 amino acids. Germline V lookup: CDR1 GTSNPN, CDR2 SVGIG (reference sequence). V lost 4 bases, J lost 4 bases, and 6 bases lay in between. The CDR3 DNA reads TGTGCCTGGACCCCGGCAGATACGCAGTATTTT. Translated: CAWTPADTQYF.